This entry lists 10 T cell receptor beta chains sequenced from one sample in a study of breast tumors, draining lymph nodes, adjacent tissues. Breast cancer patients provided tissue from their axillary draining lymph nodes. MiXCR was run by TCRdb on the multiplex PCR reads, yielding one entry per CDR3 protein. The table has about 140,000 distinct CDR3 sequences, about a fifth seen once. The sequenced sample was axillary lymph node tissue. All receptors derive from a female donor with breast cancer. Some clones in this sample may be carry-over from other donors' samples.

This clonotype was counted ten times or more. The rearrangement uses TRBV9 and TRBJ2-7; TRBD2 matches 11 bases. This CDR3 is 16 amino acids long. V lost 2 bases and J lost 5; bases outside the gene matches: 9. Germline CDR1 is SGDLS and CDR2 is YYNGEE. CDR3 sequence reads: CASSVSRLAGGNEQYF. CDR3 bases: TGTGCCAGCAGCGTGAGCCGCCTAGCGGGAGGTAACGAGCAGTACTTC.

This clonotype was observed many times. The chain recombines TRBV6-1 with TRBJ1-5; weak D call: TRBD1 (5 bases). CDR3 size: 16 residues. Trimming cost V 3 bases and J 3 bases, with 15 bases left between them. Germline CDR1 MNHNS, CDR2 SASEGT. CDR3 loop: CASSDKAGPSNQPQHF. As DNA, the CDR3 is TGTGCCAGCAGTGACAAGGCAGGGCCATCCAATCAGCCCCAGCATTTT.

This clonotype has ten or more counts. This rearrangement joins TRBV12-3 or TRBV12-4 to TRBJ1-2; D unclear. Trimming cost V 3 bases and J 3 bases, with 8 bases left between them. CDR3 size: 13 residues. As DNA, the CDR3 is TGTGCCAGCAGTTTCTCGGAGGACTATGGCTACACCTTC. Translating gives CASSFSEDYGYTF.

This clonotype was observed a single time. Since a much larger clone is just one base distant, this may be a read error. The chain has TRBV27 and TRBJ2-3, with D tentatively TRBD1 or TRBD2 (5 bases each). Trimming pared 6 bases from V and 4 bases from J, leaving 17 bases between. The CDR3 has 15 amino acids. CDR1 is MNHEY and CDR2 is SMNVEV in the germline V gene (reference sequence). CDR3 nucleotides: TGTGCCAGCAGCACCCAGGGAGCCCTCGCAGATACGCAGTATTTT. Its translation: CASSTQGALADTQYF.

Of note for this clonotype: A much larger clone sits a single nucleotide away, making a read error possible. This chain's CDR3 is CASRTAGLTDTQCF. CDR3 nucleotide sequence: TGTGCCAGCAGAACGGCGGGGCTCACAGATACGCAGTGTTTT. The chain uses TRBV25-1 and TRBJ2-3, with a weak D call TRBD2 (6 bases). The CDR3 totals 14 residues. Germline values: CDR1 MGHDK, CDR2 SYGVNS.

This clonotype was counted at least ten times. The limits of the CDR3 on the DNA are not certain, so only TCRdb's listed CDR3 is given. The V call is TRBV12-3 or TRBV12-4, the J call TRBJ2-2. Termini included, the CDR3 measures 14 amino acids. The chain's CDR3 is CASSFLAATGELFF.

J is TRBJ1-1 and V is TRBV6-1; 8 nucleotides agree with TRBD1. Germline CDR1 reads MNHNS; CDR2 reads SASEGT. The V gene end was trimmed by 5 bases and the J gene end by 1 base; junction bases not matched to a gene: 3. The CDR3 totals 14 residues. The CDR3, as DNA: TGTGCCAGCAGTTACGGACAGGGGAACACTGAAGCTTTCTTT. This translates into CASSYGQGNTEAFF.

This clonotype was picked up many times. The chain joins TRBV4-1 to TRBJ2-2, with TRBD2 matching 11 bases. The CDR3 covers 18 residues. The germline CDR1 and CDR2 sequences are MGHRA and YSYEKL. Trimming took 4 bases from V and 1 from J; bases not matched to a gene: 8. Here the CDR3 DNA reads TGCGCCAGCAGCCCCCGGTTAGCGGGAGGGCAGAACACCGGGGAGCTGTTTTTT. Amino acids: CASSPRLAGGQNTGELFF.

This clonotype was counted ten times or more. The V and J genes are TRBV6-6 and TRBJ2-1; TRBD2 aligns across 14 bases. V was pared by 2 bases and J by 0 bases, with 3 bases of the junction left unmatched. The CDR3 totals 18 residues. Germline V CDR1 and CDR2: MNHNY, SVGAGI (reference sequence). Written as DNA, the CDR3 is TGTGCCAGCAGTTACCCGGGACTAGCGGGAGTCTCCTACAATGAGCAGTTCTTC. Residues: CASSYPGLAGVSYNEQFF.

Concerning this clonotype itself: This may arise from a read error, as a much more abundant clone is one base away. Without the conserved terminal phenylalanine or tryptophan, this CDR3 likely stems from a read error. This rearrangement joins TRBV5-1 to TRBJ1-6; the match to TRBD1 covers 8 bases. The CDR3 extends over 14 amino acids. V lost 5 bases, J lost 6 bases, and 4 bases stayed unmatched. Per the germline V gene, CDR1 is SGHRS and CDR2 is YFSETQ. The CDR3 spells CASRADRGNSPLHC. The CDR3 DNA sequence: TGCGCCAGCAGGGCCGACAGGGGTAATTCACCCCTCCACTGT.